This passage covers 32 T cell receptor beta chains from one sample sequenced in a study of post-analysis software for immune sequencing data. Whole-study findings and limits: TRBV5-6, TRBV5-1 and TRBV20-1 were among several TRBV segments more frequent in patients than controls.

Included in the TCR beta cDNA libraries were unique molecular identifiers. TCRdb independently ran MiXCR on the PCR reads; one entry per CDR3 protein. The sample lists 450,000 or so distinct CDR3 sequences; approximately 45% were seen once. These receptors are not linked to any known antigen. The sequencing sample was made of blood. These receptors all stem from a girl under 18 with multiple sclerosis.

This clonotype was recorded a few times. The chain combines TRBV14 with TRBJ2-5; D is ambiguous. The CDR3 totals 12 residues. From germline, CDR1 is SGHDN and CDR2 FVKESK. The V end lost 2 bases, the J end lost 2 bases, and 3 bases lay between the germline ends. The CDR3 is CASSQLQETQYF. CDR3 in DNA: TGTGCCAGCAGCCAACTTCAAGAGACCCAGTACTTC.

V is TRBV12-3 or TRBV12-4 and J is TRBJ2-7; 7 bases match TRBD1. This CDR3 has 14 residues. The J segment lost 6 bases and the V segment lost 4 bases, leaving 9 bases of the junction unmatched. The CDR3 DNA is TGTGCCAGCAGTTCCGACAGGGAGACAAGCGAGCAGTACTTC. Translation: CASSSDRETSEQYF.

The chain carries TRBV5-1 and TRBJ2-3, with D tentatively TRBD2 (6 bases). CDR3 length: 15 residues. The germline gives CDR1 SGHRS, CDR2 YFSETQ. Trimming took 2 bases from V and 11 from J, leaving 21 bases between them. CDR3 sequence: CASSFRPGVREEQYF. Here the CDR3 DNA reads TGCGCCAGCAGCTTCCGGCCGGGGGTTAGAGAGGAGCAGTATTTT. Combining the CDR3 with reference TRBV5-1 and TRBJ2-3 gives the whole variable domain KAGVTQTPRYLIKTRGQQVTLSCSPISGHRSVSWYQQTPGQGLQFLFEYFSETQRNKGNFPGRFSGRQFSNSRSEMNVSTLELGDSALYLCASSFRPGVREEQYFGPGTRLTVL.

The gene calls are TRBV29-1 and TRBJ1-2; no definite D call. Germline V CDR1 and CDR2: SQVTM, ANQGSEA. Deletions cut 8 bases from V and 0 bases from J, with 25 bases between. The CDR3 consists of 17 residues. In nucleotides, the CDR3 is TGCAGCCAATTCGGGCCCACTAGGGAACCAGCTAACTATGGCTACACCTTC. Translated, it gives CSQFGPTREPANYGYTF. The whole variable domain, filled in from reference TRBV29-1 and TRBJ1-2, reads SAVISQKPSRDICQRGTSLTIQCQVDSQVTMMFWYRQQPGQSLTLIATANQGSEATYESGFVIDKFPISRPNLTFSTLTVSNMSPEDSSIYLCSQFGPTREPANYGYTFGSGTRLTVV.

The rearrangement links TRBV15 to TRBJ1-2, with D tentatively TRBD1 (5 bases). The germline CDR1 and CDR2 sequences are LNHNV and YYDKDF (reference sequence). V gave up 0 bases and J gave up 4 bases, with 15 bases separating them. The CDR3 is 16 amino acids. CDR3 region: CATSRDSGGWTYGYTF. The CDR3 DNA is TGTGCCACCAGCAGAGACTCCGGGGGGTGGACCTATGGCTACACCTTC.

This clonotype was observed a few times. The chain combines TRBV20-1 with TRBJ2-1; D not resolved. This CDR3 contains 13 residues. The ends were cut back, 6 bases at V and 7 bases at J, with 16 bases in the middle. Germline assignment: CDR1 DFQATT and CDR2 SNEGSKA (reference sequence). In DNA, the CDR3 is TGCAGTGCCCCAAGCGCCAGTAGGAATGAGCAGTTCTTC. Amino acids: CSAPSASRNEQFF.

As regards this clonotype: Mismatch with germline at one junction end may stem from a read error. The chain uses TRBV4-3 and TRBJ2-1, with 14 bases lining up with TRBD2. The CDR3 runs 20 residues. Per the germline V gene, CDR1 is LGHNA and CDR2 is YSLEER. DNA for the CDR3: TGCGCCAGCAACCAAGGACTAGCGGGAGGAGGTGTTTTTTCTTACAATGAGCAGTTCTTC. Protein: CASNQGLAGGGVFSYNEQFF.

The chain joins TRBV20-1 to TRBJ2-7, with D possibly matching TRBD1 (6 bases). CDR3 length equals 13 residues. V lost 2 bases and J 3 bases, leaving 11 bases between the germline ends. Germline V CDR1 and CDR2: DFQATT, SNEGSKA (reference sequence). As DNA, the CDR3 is TGCAGTGCTAGACCGGGACACGGCTACGAGCAGTACTTC. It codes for CSARPGHGYEQYF.

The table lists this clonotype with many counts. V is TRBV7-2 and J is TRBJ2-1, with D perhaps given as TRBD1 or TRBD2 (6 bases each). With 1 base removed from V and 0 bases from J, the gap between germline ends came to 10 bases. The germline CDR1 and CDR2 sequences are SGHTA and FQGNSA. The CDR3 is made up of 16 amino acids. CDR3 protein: CASSLVGGRSYNEQFF. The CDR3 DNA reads TGTGCCAGCAGCTTAGTGGGGGGCCGCTCCTACAATGAGCAGTTCTTC.

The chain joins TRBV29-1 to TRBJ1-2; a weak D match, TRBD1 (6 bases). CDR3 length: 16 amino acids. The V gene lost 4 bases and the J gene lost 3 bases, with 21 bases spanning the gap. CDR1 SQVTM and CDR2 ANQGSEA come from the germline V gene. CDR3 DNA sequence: TGCAGCGTTGTCGGCGGCGTAGGCGAGGGGGACTATGGCTACACCTTC. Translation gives CSVVGGVGEGDYGYTF.

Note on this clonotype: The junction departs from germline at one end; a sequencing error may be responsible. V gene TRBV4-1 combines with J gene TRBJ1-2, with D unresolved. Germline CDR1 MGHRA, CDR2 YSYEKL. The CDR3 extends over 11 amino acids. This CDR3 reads CASSVLGGHTF. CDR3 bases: TGCGCCAGCAGCGTCCTGGGTGGCCACACCTTC.

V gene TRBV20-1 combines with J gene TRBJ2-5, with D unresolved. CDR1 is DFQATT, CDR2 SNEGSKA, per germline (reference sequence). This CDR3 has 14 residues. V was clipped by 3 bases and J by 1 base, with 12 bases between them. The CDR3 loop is CSARGSPSQETQYF. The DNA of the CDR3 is TGCAGTGCTAGGGGGTCGCCCAGCCAAGAGACCCAGTACTTC.

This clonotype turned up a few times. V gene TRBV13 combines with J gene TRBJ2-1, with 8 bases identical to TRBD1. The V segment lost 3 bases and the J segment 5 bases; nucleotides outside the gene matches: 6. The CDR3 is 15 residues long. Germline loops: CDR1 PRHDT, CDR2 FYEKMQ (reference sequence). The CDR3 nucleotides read TGTGCCAGCAGCTTTTGGACAGGGATGAACAATGAGCAGTTCTTC. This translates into CASSFWTGMNNEQFF.

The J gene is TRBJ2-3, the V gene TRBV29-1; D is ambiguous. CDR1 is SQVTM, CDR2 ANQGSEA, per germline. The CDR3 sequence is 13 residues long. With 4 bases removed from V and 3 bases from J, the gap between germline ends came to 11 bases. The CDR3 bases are TGCAGCGTTGTTGGTGTTTTGACAGATACGCAGTATTTT. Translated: CSVVGVLTDTQYF.

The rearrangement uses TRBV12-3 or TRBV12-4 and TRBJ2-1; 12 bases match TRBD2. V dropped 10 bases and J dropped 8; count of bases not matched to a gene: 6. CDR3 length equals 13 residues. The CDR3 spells CATRLAGVDEQFF. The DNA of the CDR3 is TGTGCCACCCGACTAGCGGGAGTTGATGAGCAGTTCTTC.

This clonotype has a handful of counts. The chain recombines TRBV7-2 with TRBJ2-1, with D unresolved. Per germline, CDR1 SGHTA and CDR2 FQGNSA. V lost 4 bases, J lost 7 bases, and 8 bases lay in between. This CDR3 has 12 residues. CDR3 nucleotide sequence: TGTGCCAGCAGCTCCTTTCAAAATGAGCAGTTCTTC. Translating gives CASSSFQNEQFF.

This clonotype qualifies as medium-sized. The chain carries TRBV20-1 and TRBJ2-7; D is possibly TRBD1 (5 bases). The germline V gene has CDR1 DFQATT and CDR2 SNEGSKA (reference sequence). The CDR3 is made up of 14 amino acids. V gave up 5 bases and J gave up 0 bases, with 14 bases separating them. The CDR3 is CSAEPDTNSYEQYF. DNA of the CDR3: TGCAGTGCTGAACCGGACACAAACTCCTACGAGCAGTACTTC.

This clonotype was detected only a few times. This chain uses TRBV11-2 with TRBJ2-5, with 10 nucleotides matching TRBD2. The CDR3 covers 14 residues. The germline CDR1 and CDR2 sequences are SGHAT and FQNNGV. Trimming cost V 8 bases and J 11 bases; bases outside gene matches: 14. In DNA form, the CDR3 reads TGTGCCAGCGAACCTAGCGGGAGTATCTACAAGCAGTACTTC. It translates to CASEPSGSIYKQYF.

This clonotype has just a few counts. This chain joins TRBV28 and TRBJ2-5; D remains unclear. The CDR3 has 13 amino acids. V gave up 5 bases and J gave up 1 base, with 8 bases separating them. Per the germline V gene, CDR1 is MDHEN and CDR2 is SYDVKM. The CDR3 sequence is CASSPLLQETQYF. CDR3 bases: TGTGCCAGCAGTCCGCTCCTCCAAGAGACCCAGTACTTC.

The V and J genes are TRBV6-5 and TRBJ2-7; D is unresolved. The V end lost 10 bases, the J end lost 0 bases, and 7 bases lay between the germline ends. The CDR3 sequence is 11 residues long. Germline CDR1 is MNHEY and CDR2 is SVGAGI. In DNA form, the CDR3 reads TGTGCCACCCAGCGCTCCTACGAGCAGTACTTC. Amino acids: CATQRSYEQYF.

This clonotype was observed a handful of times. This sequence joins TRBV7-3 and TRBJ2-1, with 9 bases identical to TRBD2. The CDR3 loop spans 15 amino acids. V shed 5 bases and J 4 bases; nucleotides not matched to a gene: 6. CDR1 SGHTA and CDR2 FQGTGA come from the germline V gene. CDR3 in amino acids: CASSPGTSRYNEQFF. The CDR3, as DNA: TGTGCCAGCAGCCCCGGGACTAGCAGATACAATGAGCAGTTCTTC.

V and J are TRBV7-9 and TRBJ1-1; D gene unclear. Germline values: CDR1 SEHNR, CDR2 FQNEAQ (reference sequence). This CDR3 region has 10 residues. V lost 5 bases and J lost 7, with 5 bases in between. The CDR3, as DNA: TGTGCCAGCAGCCGCATTGAAGCTTTCTTT. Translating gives CASSRIEAFF. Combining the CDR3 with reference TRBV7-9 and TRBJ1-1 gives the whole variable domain DTGVSQNPRHKITKRGQNVTFRCDPISEHNRLYWYRQTLGQGPEFLTYFQNEAQLEKSRLLSDRFSAERPKGSFSTLEIQRTEQGDSAMYLCASSRIEAFFGQGTRLTVV.

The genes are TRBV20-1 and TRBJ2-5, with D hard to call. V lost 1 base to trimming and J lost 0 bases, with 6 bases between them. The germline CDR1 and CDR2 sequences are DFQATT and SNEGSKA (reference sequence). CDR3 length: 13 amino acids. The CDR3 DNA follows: TGCAGTGCTAGAGTAAATAACCAAGAGACCCAGTACTTC. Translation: CSARVNNQETQYF.

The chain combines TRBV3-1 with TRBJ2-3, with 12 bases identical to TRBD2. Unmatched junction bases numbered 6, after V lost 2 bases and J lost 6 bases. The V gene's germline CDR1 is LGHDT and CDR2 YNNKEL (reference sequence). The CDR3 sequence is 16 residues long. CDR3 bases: TGTGCCAGCAGCCAACAAGGACTAGCGGGACGGGATACGCAGTATTTT. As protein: CASSQQGLAGRDTQYF.

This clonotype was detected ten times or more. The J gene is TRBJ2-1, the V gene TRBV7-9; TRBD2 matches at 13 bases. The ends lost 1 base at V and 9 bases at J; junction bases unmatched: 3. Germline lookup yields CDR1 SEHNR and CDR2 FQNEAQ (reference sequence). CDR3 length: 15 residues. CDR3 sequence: CASSLGGLAGSEQFF. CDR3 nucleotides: TGTGCCAGCAGCTTAGGGGGACTAGCGGGATCTGAGCAGTTCTTC.

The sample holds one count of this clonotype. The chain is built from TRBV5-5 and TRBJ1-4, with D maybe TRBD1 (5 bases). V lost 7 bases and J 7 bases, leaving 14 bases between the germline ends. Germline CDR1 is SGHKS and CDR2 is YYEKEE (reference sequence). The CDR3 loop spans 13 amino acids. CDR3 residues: CASGSGTSEKLFF. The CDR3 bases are TGTGCCAGCGGATCCGGGACGTCTGAAAAACTGTTTTTT.

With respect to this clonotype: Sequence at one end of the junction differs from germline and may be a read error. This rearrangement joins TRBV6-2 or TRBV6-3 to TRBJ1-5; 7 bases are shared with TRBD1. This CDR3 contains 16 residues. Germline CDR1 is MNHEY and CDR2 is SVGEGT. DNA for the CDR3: TGTACCAGCAGTTACCACCAGGGGGGACCTTTCCAGCCCCAGCATTTT. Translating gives CTSSYHQGGPFQPQHF.

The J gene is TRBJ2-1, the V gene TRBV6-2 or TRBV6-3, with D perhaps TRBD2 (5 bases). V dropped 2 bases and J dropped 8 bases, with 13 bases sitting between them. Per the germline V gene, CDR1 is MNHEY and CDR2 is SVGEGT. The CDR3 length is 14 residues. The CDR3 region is CASSYDRGMDEQFF. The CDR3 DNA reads TGTGCCAGCAGTTACGATCGAGGGATGGATGAGCAGTTCTTC.

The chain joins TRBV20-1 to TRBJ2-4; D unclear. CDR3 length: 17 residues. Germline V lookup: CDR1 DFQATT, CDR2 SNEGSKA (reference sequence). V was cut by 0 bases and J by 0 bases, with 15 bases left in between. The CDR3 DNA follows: TGCAGTGCTAGAGAGGCGATACAATACCTAGCCAAAAACATTCAGTACTTC. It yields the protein CSAREAIQYLAKNIQYF.

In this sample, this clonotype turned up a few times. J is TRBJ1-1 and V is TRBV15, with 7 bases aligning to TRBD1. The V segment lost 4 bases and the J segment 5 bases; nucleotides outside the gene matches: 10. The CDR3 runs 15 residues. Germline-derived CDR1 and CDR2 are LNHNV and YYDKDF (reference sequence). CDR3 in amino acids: CATSTSWDSGTEAFF. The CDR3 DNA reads TGTGCCACCAGCACATCTTGGGACAGTGGGACTGAAGCTTTCTTT.

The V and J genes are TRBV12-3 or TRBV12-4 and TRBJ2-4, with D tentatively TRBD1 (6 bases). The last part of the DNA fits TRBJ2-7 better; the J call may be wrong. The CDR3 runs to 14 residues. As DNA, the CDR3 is TGTGCCAGCACCCCCATGACAGGTCCCCACGAGCAGTACTTC. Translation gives CASTPMTGPHEQYF.

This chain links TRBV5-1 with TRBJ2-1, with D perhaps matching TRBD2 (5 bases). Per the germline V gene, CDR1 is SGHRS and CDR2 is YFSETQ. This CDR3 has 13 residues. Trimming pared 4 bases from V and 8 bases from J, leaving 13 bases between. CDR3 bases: TGCGCCAGCAGCGTAGCGCAACGGGATGAGCAGTTCTTC. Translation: CASSVAQRDEQFF.